These 14 T cell receptor beta chains share one sample of origin, sequenced in a study of early stage breast cancer tumors. Method: immunoSEQ multiplex PCR; TCRdb's copy keeps in-frame clones and lacks some. The profile shows approximately 70,000 clones, about 85% of them singletons. Material: blood. All receptors come from a person aged 40-50 years with breast cancer.

The rearrangement joins TRBV7-8 to TRBJ1-2; D not resolved. CDR3 length: 15 residues. V was pared by 1 base and J by 5 bases, with 14 bases between. Per germline, CDR1 SGHVS and CDR2 FQNEAQ. CDR3 sequence reads: CASSLGVALGYGYTF. CDR3 coding DNA: TGTGCCAGCAGCTTAGGGGTGGCCTTGGGGTATGGCTACACCTTC.

The chain couples TRBV29-1 to TRBJ2-3; 11 positions agree with TRBD2. Germline-derived CDR1 and CDR2 are SQVTM and ANQGSEA. Unmatched junction bases numbered 0, after V lost 1 base and J lost 3 bases. This CDR3 comprises 14 residues. This CDR3 reads CSVEVAGGTDTQYF. Here the CDR3 DNA reads TGCAGCGTTGAAGTAGCGGGAGGGACAGATACGCAGTATTTT.

This rearrangement joins TRBV5-8 to TRBJ1-2; 7 positions agree with TRBD1. With V trimmed by 3 bases and J by 2 bases, 4 bases remained unmatched. The length of the CDR3 is 14 residues. Germline V gives CDR1 SGHTS, CDR2 YDEGEE. CDR3 protein: CASSYDRANYGYTF. CDR3 DNA: TGTGCCAGCAGCTACGACAGGGCGAACTATGGCTACACCTTC.

The J gene is TRBJ1-4, the V gene TRBV5-1, with no clear D. The CDR3 sequence is 14 residues long. V lost 4 bases, J lost 2 bases, and 9 bases lay in between. Germline V CDR1 and CDR2: SGHRS, YFSETQ. The CDR3 sequence is CASSRRRTNEKLFF. CDR3 in DNA: TGCGCCAGCAGCCGAAGGCGGACTAATGAAAAACTGTTTTTT.

This clone was counted once. This sample also contains other DNA sequences that code for the same CDR3. J is TRBJ1-1 and V is TRBV9; no definite D call. The CDR3 sequence is 13 residues long. The germline V gene has CDR1 SGDLS and CDR2 YYNGEE. V was pared by 0 bases and J by 1 base, with 4 bases between. The CDR3 region is CASSVAGNTEAFF. As DNA, the CDR3 is TGTGCCAGCAGCGTAGCCGGGAACACTGAAGCTTTCTTT. Supplemented by reference TRBV9 and TRBJ1-1, the full variable domain reads DSGVTQTPKHLITATGQRVTLRCSPRSGDLSVYWYQQSLDQGLQFLIQYYNGEERAKGNILERFSAQQFPDLHSELNLSSLELGDSALYFCASSVAGNTEAFFGQGTRLTVV.

The chain couples TRBV29-1 to TRBJ2-3; D unresolved. Germline V gives CDR1 SQVTM, CDR2 ANQGSEA. This CDR3 comprises 13 residues. Trimming pared 1 base from V and 2 bases from J, leaving 7 bases between. CDR3 DNA sequence: TGCAGCGTTGAAGGGTTTGACACAGATACGCAGTATTTT. It is translated as CSVEGFDTDTQYF.

The rearrangement joins TRBV27 to TRBJ1-2, with a tentative D call TRBD1 (6 bases). This CDR3 is 12 amino acids long. The germline V gene has CDR1 MNHEY and CDR2 SMNVEV (reference sequence). V lost 6 bases, J lost 8 bases, and 13 bases lay in between. DNA for the CDR3: TGTGCCAGCAGAATGGGGGGCGCCGGCTACACCTTC. Translated, it gives CASRMGGAGYTF.

This clone was counted a few times. The chain has TRBV28 and TRBJ1-5; no reliable D call. Germline CDR1 and CDR2: MDHEN and SYDVKM. The CDR3 is 11 amino acids. V lost 6 bases, J lost 4 bases, and 4 bases lay in between. The CDR3 sequence: CASRDNQPQHF. The CDR3 DNA reads TGTGCCAGCAGGGATAATCAGCCCCAGCATTTT.

J is TRBJ1-5 and V is TRBV7-9; tentative D call: TRBD1 (6 bases). V lost 4 bases and J lost 4, with 8 bases in between. The CDR3 length is 13 residues. Per germline, CDR1 SEHNR and CDR2 FQNEAQ (reference sequence). CDR3: CASSSQGNQPQHF. The CDR3 nucleotides read TGTGCCAGCAGCTCACAGGGAAATCAGCCCCAGCATTTT.

The chain combines TRBV6-6 with TRBJ1-5; D might be TRBD1 (5 bases). CDR1 is MNHNY and CDR2 is SVGAGI in the germline V gene (reference sequence). This CDR3 has 14 residues. Between the trimmed V and J ends, which lost 7 bases and 4 bases, there was a span of 14 bases. The CDR3 DNA sequence: TGTGCCAGCACCTGGGATAGGGGAAATCAGCCCCAGCATTTT. This sequence encodes CASTWDRGNQPQHF.

The gene calls are TRBV5-1 and TRBJ1-2, with D possibly matching TRBD1 (5 bases). Deletions cut 4 bases from V and 8 bases from J, with 24 bases between. The CDR3 spans 16 residues. The germline V gene encodes CDR1 SGHRS and CDR2 YFSETQ. The CDR3 sequence: CASSQQAGINPEGYTF. DNA for the CDR3: TGCGCCAGCAGCCAACAGGCGGGGATAAACCCTGAGGGCTACACCTTC.

The chain uses TRBV7-9 and TRBJ2-1, with D unclear. Germline values: CDR1 SEHNR, CDR2 FQNEAQ (reference sequence). V lost 8 bases, J lost 4 bases, and 6 bases lay in between. The CDR3 length is 11 residues. The CDR3 coding sequence is TGTGCCAGCTCCCCTTACAATGAGCAGTTCTTC. It is translated as CASSPYNEQFF.

The chain has TRBV4-1 and TRBJ2-5, with 7 bases matching TRBD2. Germline CDR1 reads MGHRA; CDR2 reads YSYEKL. The CDR3 has 13 amino acids. Losses at the gene ends were 1 base for V and 5 bases for J; bases not matched to a gene: 1. CDR3 protein: CASSQAGGETQYF. CDR3 coding DNA: TGCGCCAGCAGCCAAGCCGGGGGGGAGACCCAGTACTTC.

V usage is TRBV6-5 and J usage is TRBJ2-1; 10 bases fit TRBD2. CDR1 and CDR2 (germline): MNHEY, SVGAGI. CDR3 length: 14 amino acids. The V gene end was trimmed by 9 bases and the J gene end by 15 bases; junction bases not matched to a gene: 17. The CDR3 here is CASTSSGSKRGPFF. In nucleotides, the CDR3 is TGTGCCAGTACTTCTAGCGGGAGCAAACGAGGACCGTTCTTC.